The 7 T cell receptor beta chains below all came from one sample that was sequenced in a study of technical replicates of blood from a few donors. Clones were read by immunoSEQ multiplex PCR, and TCRdb kept only the in-frame ones, dropping some. The table lists around 53,000 clones, around 83% of them singletons. Sequencing was performed on PBMCs. The receptors stem from a human donor in good health. Some clones in this sample may be carry-over from other donors' samples.

This clone occurred once. This chain uses TRBV5-4 with TRBJ2-7; D is uncertain. CDR1 SGHNT and CDR2 YYREEE come from the germline V gene (reference sequence). The CDR3 is made up of 15 amino acids. V dropped 1 base and J dropped 7 bases, with 18 bases sitting between them. The CDR3 sequence is CASSLSGHPSSEQYF. The CDR3 DNA reads as TGTGCCAGCAGCTTGAGTGGTCACCCGTCGAGTGAGCAGTACTTC.

V usage is TRBV7-9 and J usage is TRBJ2-7, with 7 bases aligning to TRBD2. Germline assignment: CDR1 SEHNR and CDR2 FQNEAQ (reference sequence). This CDR3 has 16 residues. Trimming cost V 6 bases and J 0 bases; bases outside gene matches: 11. CDR3 DNA sequence: TGTGCCAGCAGGGACGGGGGGAACCTTCGCTCCTACGAGCAGTACTTC. Its translation is CASRDGGNLRSYEQYF.

This clone was detected ten times or more. The chain combines TRBV19 with TRBJ1-2; TRBD1 is a possible D gene (6 bases). V was cut by 5 bases and J by 2 bases, with 15 bases left in between. There are 15 residues in the CDR3. Germline V gene data show CDR1 as LNHDA and CDR2 as SQIVND (reference sequence). CDR3 amino acids: CASSPSLDRNYGYTF. For the CDR3, the DNA is TGTGCCAGTAGTCCCTCCTTGGACAGAAACTATGGCTACACCTTC. Looking up the rest from reference TRBV19 and TRBJ1-2 gives the full variable domain: DGGITQSPKYLFRKEGQNVTLSCEQNLNHDAMYWYRQDPGQGLRLIYYSQIVNDFQKGDIAEGYSVSREKKESFPLTVTSAQKNPTAFYLCASSPSLDRNYGYTFGSGTRLTVV.

V is TRBV7-2 and J is TRBJ1-5; no definite D call. V was trimmed by 1 base and J by 9 bases, leaving 13 bases between them. Germline CDR1 and CDR2: SGHTA and FQGNSA. The CDR3 is 14 amino acids. The CDR3 DNA reads as TGTGCCAGCAGCTTAGTCGGGGATGGGAGGCCCCAGCATTTT. This gives the protein CASSLVGDGRPQHF.

V is TRBV2 and J is TRBJ1-4; tentatively, D is TRBD1 (5 bases). Trimming pared 6 bases from V and 7 bases from J, leaving 9 bases between. The CDR3 is 12 residues long. Germline V CDR1 and CDR2: SNHLY, FYNNEI. The CDR3: CASRGTFEKLFF. In DNA, the CDR3 is TGTGCCAGCAGAGGGACTTTTGAAAAACTGTTTTTT.

The gene calls are TRBV4-3 and TRBJ1-2; perhaps TRBD1 as D (6 bases). Trimming removed 0 bases at V and 6 bases at J, with 11 bases between. The CDR3 totals 14 residues. CDR1 LGHNA and CDR2 YSLEER come from the germline V gene. For the CDR3, the DNA is TGCGCCAGCAGCCAAGATCACAGGGCGGATGGCTACACCTTC. This codes for CASSQDHRADGYTF.

This rearrangement joins TRBV7-3 to TRBJ1-2, with D tentatively TRBD1 (5 bases). Trimming stripped 1 base from V and 7 bases from J, with 10 bases between. The germline CDR1 and CDR2 sequences are SGHTA and FQGTGA. The CDR3 has 13 amino acids. CDR3 in DNA: TGTGCCAGCAGCTTAAAACGGGGGTCTGGCTACACCTTC. This codes for CASSLKRGSGYTF.